This TCR beta chain came from a study of beta chain features in type 1 diabetes. Study context: On cell yields, gender and age, patients and healthy donors were similar. Broader study findings: Shorter templates might be favored by PCR, equally in patients and controls.

This clone was recorded many times. Its antigen remains unidentified. The collection from each donor was one heparinised blood draw averaging about 116 mL. Sorted populations were all over 95% pure. The trim removed 4 bases at V and 3 bases at J, leaving 8 bases unmatched. CDR3 size: 15 residues. Germline assignment: CDR1 GTSNPN and CDR2 SVGIG (reference sequence). Expressed TCRB transcripts were sequenced because the entire RNA isolate underwent reverse transcription. Profiled with immunoSEQ multiplex PCR; TCRdb holds only in-frame clones, not every one. The data show 200,000 to 250,000 clones, 7.5% to 10% seen once.

This rearrangement joins TRBV30 to TRBJ2-2; 7 bases line up with TRBD1. This TCR was sampled from a woman aged 18-30 years in good health. Sequenced material: naive CD4+ T cells from blood. This CDR3 reads CAWTPRDRHTGELFF. CDR3 sequence (DNA): TGTGCCTGGACCCCTCGGGACAGACACACCGGGGAGCTGTTTTTT.